The 27 T cell receptor beta chains below all came from one sample that was sequenced in a study of cytomegalovirus exposure and HLA in healthy donors. Clones were read by immunoSEQ multiplex PCR, and TCRdb kept only the in-frame ones, dropping some. The sample carries some 260,000 clones, roughly 87% recorded once. What was sequenced was PBMCs. The receptors shown here come from a man younger than 35 in good health and CMV-seropositive.

The chain is built from TRBV7-2 and TRBJ2-1, with TRBD1 as a possible D gene (6 bases). Germline V lookup: CDR1 SGHTA, CDR2 FQGNSA. CDR3 length equals 16 residues. V lost 2 bases and J 0 bases, leaving 11 bases between the germline ends. Here the CDR3 DNA reads TGTGCCAGCAGCTTAAGTACAGGGAGCTCCTACAATGAGCAGTTCTTC. This gives the protein CASSLSTGSSYNEQFF. Based on the CDR3 plus reference TRBV7-2 and TRBJ2-1, the full variable domain is GAGVSQSPSNKVTEKGKDVELRCDPISGHTALYWYRQSLGQGLEFLIYFQGNSAPDKSGLPSDRFSAERTGGSVSTLTIQRTQQEDSAVYLCASSLSTGSSYNEQFFGPGTRLTVL.

The V and J genes are TRBV10-3 and TRBJ2-7; no reliable D call. Per germline, CDR1 ENHRY and CDR2 SYGVKD. V was clipped by 6 bases and J by 5 bases, with 17 bases between them. The CDR3 totals 14 residues. The CDR3 is CAISGGRSTHEQYF. As DNA, the CDR3 is TGTGCCATCAGCGGCGGCAGGAGTACCCACGAGCAGTACTTC.

The chain uses TRBV6-5 and TRBJ1-1, with TRBD1 identical over 8 bases. The CDR3 contains 14 residues. Trimming removed 8 bases from V and 1 base from J; junction bases left unmatched: 6. Germline V CDR1 and CDR2: MNHEY, SVGAGI. The CDR3 is CASYSGTGNTEAFF. In DNA, the CDR3 is TGTGCCAGCTACTCCGGGACAGGGAACACTGAAGCTTTCTTT.

The genes are TRBV5-1 and TRBJ2-1, with TRBD2 matching 11 bases. The V gene end was trimmed by 4 bases and the J gene end by 10 bases; junction bases not matched to a gene: 13. The CDR3 contains 16 residues. Germline values: CDR1 SGHRS, CDR2 YFSETQ. The DNA for the CDR3 is TGCGCCAGCAGCCCCGATAATTTAGCGGGAGGGAACGAGCAGTTCTTC. The encoded protein is CASSPDNLAGGNEQFF.

The chain has TRBV7-8 and TRBJ2-7; D may be TRBD1 or TRBD2 (5 bases each). CDR1 is SGHVS and CDR2 is FQNEAQ in the germline V gene. V shed 1 base and J shed 6 bases, with 10 bases lying between them. The CDR3 loop spans 13 amino acids. CDR3 amino acids: CASSLEAGSEQYF. CDR3 sequence (DNA): TGTGCCAGCAGCTTAGAGGCAGGGAGCGAGCAGTACTTC.

This clone was seen only once. J is TRBJ2-5 and V is TRBV5-1; possible D gene TRBD2, 6 bases. The germline CDR1 and CDR2 sequences are SGHRS and YFSETQ. V dropped 4 bases and J dropped 2 bases, with 15 bases sitting between them. CDR3 length: 15 residues. The CDR3 loop reads CASSPTRAEQETQYF. CDR3 DNA sequence: TGCGCCAGCAGCCCGACTAGGGCGGAACAAGAGACCCAGTACTTC.

The V call is TRBV9, the J call TRBJ2-2, with TRBD2 matching over 8 bases. Germline CDR1 and CDR2: SGDLS and YYNGEE. V dropped 1 base and J dropped 5; count of bases not matched to a gene: 10. This CDR3 has 17 residues. The CDR3 nucleotides are TGTGCCAGCAGCGTAAGGCTAGCGGGTCAAGGTACCGGGGAGCTGTTTTTT. This codes for CASSVRLAGQGTGELFF.

The rearrangement joins TRBV5-1 to TRBJ2-7; D perhaps matches TRBD2 (6 bases). The CDR3 extends over 14 amino acids. Trimming left V 4 bases short and J 3 bases short, with 14 bases between. CDR1 is SGHRS, CDR2 YFSETQ, per germline. CDR3 sequence: CASSPGLGSYEQYF. CDR3 DNA: TGCGCCAGCAGCCCGGGACTGGGAAGCTACGAGCAGTACTTC.

This chain joins TRBV30 and TRBJ1-2, with 7 bases fitting TRBD1. Germline V gene lookup returns CDR1 GTSNPN and CDR2 SVGIG (reference sequence). J gave up 2 bases and V 3 bases, and 3 bases lay outside the gene matches. CDR3 size: 13 residues. The CDR3 nucleotides read TGTGCCTGGAGAGAACAGGGGAACTATGGCTACACCTTC. This gives the protein CAWREQGNYGYTF. Looking up the rest from reference TRBV30 and TRBJ1-2 gives the full variable domain: SQTIHQWPATLVQPVGSPLSLECTVEGTSNPNLYWYRQAAGRGLQLLFYSVGIGQISSEVPQNLSASRPQDRQFILSSKKLLLSDSGFYLCAWREQGNYGYTFGSGTRLTVV.

This chain connects TRBV4-3 to TRBJ2-3; 8 bases match TRBD2. The CDR3 has 15 amino acids. V shed 4 bases and J 0 bases; nucleotides not matched to a gene: 3. CDR1 and CDR2 (germline): LGHNA, YSLEER. The CDR3 spells CASSPSGGSTDTQYF. Written as DNA, the CDR3 is TGCGCCAGCAGCCCGAGCGGGGGAAGCACAGATACGCAGTATTTT.

The genes are TRBV19 and TRBJ2-1, with 9 bases identical to TRBD2. This CDR3 comprises 16 residues. The J segment lost 2 bases and the V segment lost 0 bases, leaving 2 bases of the junction unmatched. CDR1 LNHDA and CDR2 SQIVND come from the germline V gene (reference sequence). CDR3 in DNA: TGTGCCAGTAGTATAGAGCCTAGCGGGGCCTACAATGAGCAGTTCTTC. It is translated as CASSIEPSGAYNEQFF. Based on the CDR3 plus reference TRBV19 and TRBJ2-1, the full variable domain is DGGITQSPKYLFRKEGQNVTLSCEQNLNHDAMYWYRQDPGQGLRLIYYSQIVNDFQKGDIAEGYSVSREKKESFPLTVTSAQKNPTAFYLCASSIEPSGAYNEQFFGPGTRLTVL.

Points on this clone: Other nucleotide sequences in the sample specify the same CDR3. The chain combines TRBV5-1 with TRBJ1-4; TRBD1 might be the D (5 bases). The CDR3 sequence is 14 residues long. V was pared by 2 bases and J by 6 bases, with 11 bases between. The germline V gene has CDR1 SGHRS and CDR2 YFSETQ. CDR3 region: CASSFQGADEKLFF. The CDR3 DNA reads TGCGCCAGCAGCTTCCAGGGCGCGGATGAAAAACTGTTTTTT. Full variable domain (outside the CDR3, taken from reference TRBV5-1 and TRBJ1-4): KAGVTQTPRYLIKTRGQQVTLSCSPISGHRSVSWYQQTPGQGLQFLFEYFSETQRNKGNFPGRFSGRQFSNSRSEMNVSTLELGDSALYLCASSFQGADEKLFFGSGTQLSVL.

The chain employs TRBV6-5 and TRBJ2-7; D may be TRBD1 (5 bases). The CDR3 contains 11 residues. Germline V CDR1 and CDR2: MNHEY, SVGAGI. V was cut by 7 bases and J by 7 bases, with 11 bases left in between. CDR3: CASKKGIEQYF. CDR3 coding DNA: TGTGCCAGCAAAAAGGGGATTGAGCAGTACTTC.

V is TRBV5-1 and J is TRBJ2-3; TRBD1 agrees at 8 bases. J gave up 3 bases and V 5 bases, and 2 bases lay outside the gene matches. From germline, CDR1 is SGHRS and CDR2 YFSETQ. The CDR3 runs to 13 residues. This CDR3 is CASRQGETDTQYF. The CDR3 bases are TGCGCCAGCAGACAGGGGGAGACAGATACGCAGTATTTT.

This chain joins TRBV7-6 and TRBJ1-1; tentatively, D is TRBD1 (5 bases). This CDR3 has 12 amino acids. Germline loops: CDR1 SGHVS, CDR2 FNYEAQ. V lost 5 bases and J 8 bases, leaving 12 bases between the germline ends. CDR3 coding DNA: TGTGCCAGCAGCACGAGGGGACCCGAAGCTTTCTTT. Its translation: CASSTRGPEAFF.

The rearrangement links TRBV2 to TRBJ2-7; D is perhaps TRBD2 (6 bases). V was pared by 8 bases and J by 4 bases, with 15 bases between. Germline CDR1 is SNHLY and CDR2 is FYNNEI. CDR3 size: 13 residues. CDR3 sequence reads: CASRAIGSYEQYF. CDR3 bases: TGTGCCAGCCGAGCAATCGGGAGTTACGAGCAGTACTTC. The full variable domain, completed using reference TRBV2 and TRBJ2-7, is EPEVTQTPSHQVTQMGQEVILRCVPISNHLYFYWYRQILGQKVEFLVSFYNNEISEKSEIFDDQFSVERPDGSNFTLKIRSTKLEDSAMYFCASRAIGSYEQYFGPGTRLTVT.

This clone was found a few times. The chain has TRBV6-1 and TRBJ2-7; perhaps TRBD1 as D (5 bases). The CDR3 loop spans 15 amino acids. Germline CDR1 and CDR2: MNHNS and SASEGT. The ends were cut back, 0 bases at V and 0 bases at J, with 9 bases in the middle. DNA of the CDR3: TGTGCCAGCAGTGAAGCCCCTACAGGCTCCTACGAGCAGTACTTC. It codes for CASSEAPTGSYEQYF.

This rearrangement joins TRBV7-2 to TRBJ1-2; perhaps TRBD1 as D (6 bases). Germline CDR1 reads SGHTA; CDR2 reads FQGNSA. With 5 bases removed from V and 8 bases from J, the gap between germline ends came to 15 bases. This CDR3 is built from 13 residues. The CDR3 loop reads CASSPHDDRGYTF. The CDR3 DNA is TGTGCCAGCAGCCCCCATGATGACAGGGGCTACACCTTC.

This chain's CDR3 is CASSDGVDTQYF. The CDR3 nucleotides read TGTGCCAGCAGTGACGGGGTGGATACGCAGTATTTT. The V call is TRBV27, the J call TRBJ2-3; tentatively, D is TRBD2 (5 bases). In germline, CDR1 is MNHEY, CDR2 SMNVEV (reference sequence). The V end was cut by 5 bases, the J end by 6 bases, with 9 bases between. The CDR3 has 12 amino acids.

V usage is TRBV10-3 and J usage is TRBJ2-2; no reliable D call. CDR1 and CDR2 from the germline V gene are ENHRY and SYGVKD. The ends were cut back, 0 bases at V and 7 bases at J, with 15 bases in the middle. The CDR3 extends over 16 amino acids. The CDR3 sequence: CAISESRLDSGGELFF. The CDR3 DNA sequence: TGTGCCATCAGTGAGTCCCGGCTAGATTCGGGCGGGGAGCTGTTTTTT.

The V call is TRBV6-4, the J call TRBJ2-1; 7 bases map to TRBD2. CDR1 is MRHNA and CDR2 is SNTAGT in the germline V gene. This CDR3 is 15 amino acids long. After removal of 0 bases from V and 7 bases from J, the junction contained 6 bases not matched to a gene. CDR3 sequence: CASSDSTGEGNEQFF. CDR3 bases: TGTGCCAGCAGTGACTCGACGGGGGAGGGGAATGAGCAGTTCTTC.

The V call is TRBV7-9, the J call TRBJ2-1, with 14 positions matching TRBD2. The J segment lost 7 bases and the V segment lost 1 base, leaving 6 bases of the junction unmatched. The CDR3 is 17 amino acids. The V gene's germline CDR1 is SEHNR and CDR2 FQNEAQ (reference sequence). The CDR3 sequence is CASSLGLAGGPGNEQFF. CDR3 nucleotides: TGTGCCAGCAGCTTAGGACTAGCGGGAGGGCCGGGTAATGAGCAGTTCTTC.

This sequence joins TRBV13 and TRBJ1-2; TRBD1 aligns across 10 bases. Germline trimming cut 4 bases from V and 4 bases from J; bases unmatched to any gene: 18. CDR3 length: 19 amino acids. Germline CDR1 is PRHDT and CDR2 is FYEKMQ (reference sequence). The CDR3 DNA is TGTGCCAGCAGCTCGTCTCCCGGGACAGGGGCCCCTCCCTCCTATGGCTACACCTTC. Its protein is CASSSSPGTGAPPSYGYTF.

Here the CDR3 reads CASSLARGGTEAFF. CDR3 in DNA: TGCGCCAGCAGCTTGGCTAGGGGCGGCACTGAAGCTTTCTTT. The chain recombines TRBV5-1 with TRBJ1-1, with D possibly TRBD1 on 5 matching bases. V lost 0 bases to trimming and J lost 4 bases, with 10 bases between them. The CDR3 has 14 amino acids. Looked up from germline, CDR1 is SGHRS and CDR2 is YFSETQ.

The chain has TRBV13 and TRBJ1-5; D is ambiguous. The germline V and J ends were trimmed by 5 bases and 3 bases, with 11 bases remaining between them. CDR1 and CDR2 from the germline V gene are PRHDT and FYEKMQ (reference sequence). This CDR3 comprises 14 residues. The DNA of the CDR3 is TGTGCCAGCAGCCGCGCTGGAACCAATCAGCCCCAGCATTTT. It specifies CASSRAGTNQPQHF. The whole variable domain, filled in from reference TRBV13 and TRBJ1-5, reads AAGVIQSPRHLIKEKRETATLKCYPIPRHDTVYWYQQGPGQDPQFLISFYEKMQSDKGSIPDRFSAQQFSDYHSELNMSSLELGDSALYFCASSRAGTNQPQHFGDGTRLSIL.

This rearrangement joins TRBV5-6 to TRBJ2-7; D call uncertain. From germline, CDR1 is SGHDT and CDR2 YYEEEE. V lost 2 bases and J lost 2, with 8 bases in between. This CDR3 spans 13 amino acids. The CDR3 DNA follows: TGTGCCAGCAGCTTTCAAACCCCCTACGAGCAGTACTTC. Residues: CASSFQTPYEQYF.

V usage is TRBV6-1 and J usage is TRBJ1-2; D is undetermined. This CDR3 contains 13 residues. V was shortened by 5 bases and J by 7 bases, with 14 bases between the two germline ends. CDR1 MNHNS and CDR2 SASEGT come from the germline V gene. The CDR3 spells CASSNDGMSGYTF. The DNA for the CDR3 is TGTGCCAGCAGTAACGACGGGATGAGTGGCTACACCTTC.